A single sample gave rise to the 27 T cell receptor beta chains below, sequenced in a study of CD8+CD57+ T cells in acquired aplastic anemia. Profiling that covered TCR beta VDJ and CDR3 relied on genomic DNA as its template. Via MiXCR, TCRdb re-called the reads, giving one row per CDR3 protein. The sample yields around 430,000 distinct CDR3 sequences, around 30% seen once. All patients picked for sequencing had shown, by flow cytometry, an expansion of CD8+CD57+ cells. The sequencing input was sorted CD4+, CD8+, or CD8+CD57+ T cells (not recorded which) from PBMCs. These receptors came from a human donor with aplastic anemia.

About this clonotype: A junction end diverges from the germline sequence, so it may reflect a read error. The chain couples TRBV7-9 to TRBJ2-3, with 7 bases that match TRBD2. Germline lookup yields CDR1 SEHNR and CDR2 FQNEAQ (reference sequence). The CDR3 is made up of 14 amino acids. CDR3 loop: CAGSLATSSDTQYF. The DNA of the CDR3 is TGTGCCGGCAGCTTAGCGACTAGCTCAGATACGCAGTATTTT.

This clonotype was counted many times. The chain uses TRBV20-1 and TRBJ1-6; perhaps TRBD1 as D (6 bases). V lost 6 bases and J lost 15, with 24 bases in between. Looked up from germline, CDR1 is DFQATT and CDR2 is SNEGSKA (reference sequence). The CDR3 extends over 14 amino acids. The CDR3 spells CSAPLGRGTSGLHF. In DNA, the CDR3 is TGCAGTGCCCCACTTGGCAGGGGAACTTCGGGCCTCCACTTT.

The rearrangement uses TRBV29-1 and TRBJ1-1, with 8 bases identical to TRBD1. CDR1 SQVTM and CDR2 ANQGSEA come from the germline V gene. V lost 5 bases, J lost 7 bases, and 6 bases stayed unmatched. This CDR3 comprises 12 residues. DNA of the CDR3: TGCAGCGTTCGGACAGGGACGATTGAAGCTTTCTTT. This encodes CSVRTGTIEAFF. Full variable domain (outside the CDR3, taken from reference TRBV29-1 and TRBJ1-1): SAVISQKPSRDICQRGTSLTIQCQVDSQVTMMFWYRQQPGQSLTLIATANQGSEATYESGFVIDKFPISRPNLTFSTLTVSNMSPEDSSIYLCSVRTGTIEAFFGQGTRLTVV.

This clonotype has more than one count but fewer than ten. The genes are TRBV20-1 and TRBJ2-5; D is unclear. The CDR3 covers 13 residues. Germline V gene lookup returns CDR1 DFQATT and CDR2 SNEGSKA (reference sequence). The V gene lost 0 bases and the J gene lost 4 bases, with 9 bases spanning the gap. The CDR3 region has the DNA TGCAGTGCTAGAGACCCCTTAGGAGAGACCCAGTACTTC. Its protein is CSARDPLGETQYF.

This clonotype was seen more than once but under ten times. The chain links TRBV2 to TRBJ2-7, with D perhaps TRBD1 (6 bases). The CDR3 extends over 14 amino acids. V gave up 7 bases and J gave up 6 bases, with 19 bases separating them. Germline lookup yields CDR1 SNHLY and CDR2 FYNNEI. CDR3 protein: CASIAGQGLTEQYF. The CDR3 DNA reads as TGTGCCAGCATAGCTGGGCAGGGGCTAACCGAGCAGTACTTC.

The chain recombines TRBV3-1 with TRBJ1-2; no clear D. This CDR3 is 17 amino acids long. V lost 0 bases and J 0 bases, leaving 14 bases between the germline ends. Germline values: CDR1 LGHDT, CDR2 YNNKEL (reference sequence). The CDR3 nucleotides read TGTGCCAGCAGCCAAGATCCCGTACCCATGACTAACTATGGCTACACCTTC. Encoded protein: CASSQDPVPMTNYGYTF.

This clonotype was seen repeatedly, ten times or more. The chain joins TRBV20-1 to TRBJ1-2; no definite D call. Trimming took off 3 bases at V and 8 bases at J, with 13 bases between the two ends. CDR3 size: 12 residues. Germline V gene sequence: CDR1 DFQATT, CDR2 SNEGSKA (reference sequence). CDR3 coding DNA: TGCAGTGCTAGGGTGTCCCTCCGGGGCTACACCTTC. Protein product: CSARVSLRGYTF.

This clonotype was observed many times. The chain carries TRBV6-4 and TRBJ1-1; D gene uncertain. The CDR3 consists of 13 residues. V lost 4 bases and J lost 0, with 6 bases in between. Germline V gene data show CDR1 as MRHNA and CDR2 as SNTAGT. The CDR3 DNA is TGTGCCAGCAGTGTACAAATGAACACTGAAGCTTTCTTT. This sequence encodes CASSVQMNTEAFF.

With respect to this clonotype: One junction end disagrees with the germline gene, perhaps due to a read error. The chain is built from TRBV10-2 and TRBJ1-5; D gene uncertain. Germline CDR1 WSHSY, CDR2 SAAADI. The CDR3 runs 15 residues. CDR3 in DNA: TGCGCCGGCAGTGAGGCGGGATGGGGCAATCAGCCCCAGCATTTT. It specifies CAGSEAGWGNQPQHF.

This clonotype was found many times. The V and J genes are TRBV20-1 and TRBJ1-2; a weak D match, TRBD1 (6 bases). V shed 0 bases and J shed 3 bases, with 17 bases lying between them. The CDR3 is made up of 16 amino acids. Per the germline V gene, CDR1 is DFQATT and CDR2 is SNEGSKA (reference sequence). The CDR3 loop is CSARDSMFRGDYGYTF. CDR3 sequence (DNA): TGCAGTGCTAGAGATTCAATGTTCAGGGGAGACTATGGCTACACCTTC.

In its sample, this clonotype was seen many times. J is TRBJ2-2 and V is TRBV10-3; 7 nucleotides align to TRBD1. Looked up from germline, CDR1 is ENHRY and CDR2 is SYGVKD. V lost 7 bases, J lost 0 bases, and 2 bases stayed unmatched. CDR3 size: 14 residues. CDR3 in DNA: TGTGCCATCATTGGACAGGCGAACACCGGGGAGCTGTTTTTT. Amino acids: CAIIGQANTGELFF.

The genes are TRBV11-2 and TRBJ2-2, with 9 bases aligning to TRBD2. CDR3 length: 17 amino acids. Germline V gives CDR1 SGHAT, CDR2 FQNNGV. The J segment lost 7 bases and the V segment lost 1 base, leaving 10 bases of the junction unmatched. The CDR3 region is CASSLVAGGPAIGELFF. The CDR3, as DNA: TGTGCCAGCAGCTTAGTTGCGGGAGGGCCTGCGATCGGGGAGCTGTTTTTT.

This chain joins TRBV9 and TRBJ2-3, with D possibly matching TRBD2 (6 bases). The CDR3 runs to 15 residues. V dropped 4 bases and J dropped 6 bases, with 18 bases sitting between them. Germline values: CDR1 SGDLS, CDR2 YYNGEE. The CDR3 DNA reads TGTGCCAGCAGCTCAGGAGGCGGGGAATTGGATACGCAGTATTTT. Protein sequence: CASSSGGGELDTQYF. Variable domain in full (rest from reference TRBV9 and TRBJ2-3): DSGVTQTPKHLITATGQRVTLRCSPRSGDLSVYWYQQSLDQGLQFLIQYYNGEERAKGNILERFSAQQFPDLHSELNLSSLELGDSALYFCASSSGGGELDTQYFGPGTRLTVL.

The chain links TRBV3-1 to TRBJ1-1, with 8 bases matching TRBD1. J was trimmed by 4 bases and V by 1 base; bases with no gene match: 2. This CDR3 has 14 residues. CDR1 is LGHDT, CDR2 YNNKEL, per germline (reference sequence). The CDR3 sequence is CASSQARGRTEAFF. DNA for the CDR3: TGTGCCAGCAGCCAAGCCAGGGGGCGCACTGAAGCTTTCTTT.

The sample holds many counts of this clonotype. V usage is TRBV20-1 and J usage is TRBJ1-4; D is ambiguous. CDR3 length equals 11 residues. Trimming left V 3 bases short and J 11 bases short, with 10 bases between. Per the germline V gene, CDR1 is DFQATT and CDR2 is SNEGSKA (reference sequence). CDR3 bases: TGCAGTGCTAGTATGGGCAGCAAACTGTTTTTT. Translated: CSASMGSKLFF.

The chain carries TRBV15 and TRBJ2-1; a possible D gene is TRBD1 (6 bases). Trimming shortened V by 0 bases and J by 6 bases, and 9 bases separated the two germline ends. The germline V gene encodes CDR1 LNHNV and CDR2 YYDKDF (reference sequence). The length of the CDR3 is 14 residues. This CDR3 is CATSRDARGNEQFF. CDR3 nucleotides: TGTGCCACCAGCAGAGACGCCAGGGGCAATGAGCAGTTCTTC. The entire variable domain, with the rest obtained from reference TRBV15 and TRBJ2-1, is as follows: DAMVIQNPRYQVTQFGKPVTLSCSQTLNHNVMYWYQQKSSQAPKLLFHYYDKDFNNEADTPDNFQSRRPNTSFCFLDIRSPGLGDTAMYLCATSRDARGNEQFFGPGTRLTVL.

Comments on this clonotype: A much larger clone differs by one base, so this may be a read error. V is TRBV7-6 and J is TRBJ2-3; D ambiguous. This CDR3 is built from 16 residues. V dropped 2 bases and J dropped 0 bases, with 12 bases sitting between them. CDR1 and CDR2 from the germline V gene are SGHVS and FNYEAQ. The CDR3 region is CASSLLSVTSTDTQYF. The CDR3 coding sequence is TGTGCCAGCAGCTTACTAAGTGTTACTAGCACAGATACGCAGTATTTT.

This clonotype was counted ten times or more. The rearrangement joins TRBV9 to TRBJ2-7; tentatively, D is TRBD2 (6 bases). Germline V gene data show CDR1 as SGDLS and CDR2 as YYNGEE. The CDR3 loop spans 13 amino acids. Trimming stripped 0 bases from V and 4 bases from J, with 8 bases between. In DNA form, the CDR3 reads TGTGCCAGCAGCGTAGATCGGGGGTACGAGCAGTACTTC. Protein product: CASSVDRGYEQYF.

Concerning this clonotype: At one of its ends the junction is not consistent with the germline gene, which may arise from a read error. V is TRBV10-3 and J is TRBJ2-2, with unresolved D. Germline lookup yields CDR1 ENHRY and CDR2 SYGVKD. The length of the CDR3 is 14 residues. The CDR3 sequence is CASSYTQDTGELFF. CDR3 bases: TGTGCCAGCAGTTACACCCAAGACACCGGGGAGCTGTTTTTT.

This chain joins TRBV6-1 and TRBJ1-3; D remains unclear. The length of the CDR3 is 16 residues. Germline V CDR1 and CDR2: MNHNS, SASEGT. The V end was cut by 6 bases, the J end by 7 bases, with 22 bases between. The CDR3 reads CASSDPPMDGGNTIYF. Here the CDR3 DNA reads TGTGCCAGCAGCGACCCCCCGATGGACGGTGGTAACACCATATATTTT.

This clonotype was recorded at least ten times. This chain uses TRBV19 with TRBJ2-7, with D uncertain. The germline V gene has CDR1 LNHDA and CDR2 SQIVND (reference sequence). Trimming removed 6 bases at V and 4 bases at J, with 10 bases between. The CDR3 is made up of 12 amino acids. CDR3 amino acids: CASSKGLYEQYF. CDR3 nucleotide sequence: TGTGCCAGTAGCAAGGGTCTATACGAGCAGTACTTC.

The sample holds a few counts of this clonotype. As DNA, the CDR3 is TGCGCCAGCAGCTTGGAGGGACAGAGATTGACCTACGAGCAGTACTTC. The encoded protein is CASSLEGQRLTYEQYF. J is TRBJ2-7 and V is TRBV5-1, with TRBD1 identical over 7 bases. The ends lost 0 bases at V and 2 bases at J; junction bases unmatched: 8. CDR1 and CDR2 from the germline V gene are SGHRS and YFSETQ. The CDR3 is 16 residues long.

This clonotype was recorded once. The J gene is TRBJ1-2, the V gene TRBV2, with unresolved D. V lost 3 bases and J lost 5, with 10 bases in between. Looked up from germline, CDR1 is SNHLY and CDR2 is FYNNEI. This CDR3 spans 13 amino acids. Written as DNA, the CDR3 is TGTGCCAGCAGTGAGGGATCGGGTTATGGCTACACCTTC. Its translation: CASSEGSGYGYTF. Variable domain in full (rest from reference TRBV2 and TRBJ1-2): EPEVTQTPSHQVTQMGQEVILRCVPISNHLYFYWYRQILGQKVEFLVSFYNNEISEKSEIFDDQFSVERPDGSNFTLKIRSTKLEDSAMYFCASSEGSGYGYTFGSGTRLTVV.

J is TRBJ2-1 and V is TRBV7-3; 10 nucleotides line up with TRBD1. Germline-derived CDR1 and CDR2 are SGHTA and FQGTGA. V shed 5 bases, J shed 2 bases, and the junction held 6 bases outside the gene matches. This CDR3 has 16 amino acids. The CDR3 is CASSPGTGVTYNEQFF. The DNA of the CDR3 is TGTGCCAGCAGCCCGGGGACAGGGGTAACCTACAATGAGCAGTTCTTC.

This sequence joins TRBV19 and TRBJ2-7; D ambiguous. Germline assignment: CDR1 LNHDA and CDR2 SQIVND (reference sequence). With 9 bases removed from V and 2 bases from J, the gap between germline ends came to 17 bases. This CDR3 spans 14 amino acids. CDR3 DNA sequence: TGTGCCAGCAGCTTAGTGTCCTCGACCTACGAGCAGTACTTC. Translation: CASSLVSSTYEQYF.

A few counts support this clonotype. The V call is TRBV20-1, the J call TRBJ1-1; D is possibly TRBD1 (5 bases). The CDR3 is made up of 15 amino acids. Trimming pared 0 bases from V and 5 bases from J, leaving 16 bases between. The germline gives CDR1 DFQATT, CDR2 SNEGSKA (reference sequence). DNA of the CDR3: TGCAGTGCTAGAGATACAGGCCCCCGGGGAACTGAAGCTTTCTTT. Protein: CSARDTGPRGTEAFF.

The table lists this clonotype with many counts. This chain links TRBV19 with TRBJ2-5; D is unclear. Trimming stripped 2 bases from V and 3 bases from J, with 10 bases between. The CDR3 spans 14 residues. Germline V gene sequence: CDR1 LNHDA, CDR2 SQIVND (reference sequence). CDR3 protein: CASSILGPEETQYF. The CDR3, as DNA: TGTGCCAGTAGTATATTAGGCCCGGAAGAGACCCAGTACTTC.